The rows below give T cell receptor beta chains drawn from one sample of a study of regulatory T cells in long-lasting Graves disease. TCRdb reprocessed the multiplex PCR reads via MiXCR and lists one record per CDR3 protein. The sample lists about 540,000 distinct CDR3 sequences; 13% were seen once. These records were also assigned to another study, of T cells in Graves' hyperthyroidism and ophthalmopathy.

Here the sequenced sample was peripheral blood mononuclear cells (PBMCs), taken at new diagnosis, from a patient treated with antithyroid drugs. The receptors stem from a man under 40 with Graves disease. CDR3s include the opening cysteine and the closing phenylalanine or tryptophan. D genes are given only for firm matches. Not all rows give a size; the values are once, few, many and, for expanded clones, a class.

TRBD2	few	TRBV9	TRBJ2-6	TGTGCCAGCAGCGGTACTAGCGGGAGGGGTCCTGGGGCCAACGTCCTGACTTTC	CASSGTSGRGPGANVLTF
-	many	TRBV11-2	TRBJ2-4	TGTGCCAGCAGCTTAGTTTACAGCGGCCGGATTCCCAAAAACATTCAGTACTTC	CASSLVYSGRIPKNIQYF
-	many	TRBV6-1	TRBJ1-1	TGTGCCAGCAGCATCACAGGGAACACTGAAGCTTTCTTT	CASSITGNTEAFF
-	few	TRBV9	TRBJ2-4	TGTGCCAGCAGTACCATCGGACTAACGGGAGATCAAAACATTCAGTACTTC	CASSTIGLTGDQNIQYF
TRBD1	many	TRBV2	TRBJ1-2	TGTGCCAGCAGTGAGTGGCAGGGGGCTGCCGGCTACACCTTC	CASSEWQGAAGYTF
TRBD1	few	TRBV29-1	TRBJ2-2	TGCAGCGCGAGCCAGACAGGGGTTGGGACCGGGGAGCTGTTTTTT	CSASQTGVGTGELFF
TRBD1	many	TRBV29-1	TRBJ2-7	TGCAGCGTTGAAGAGGGGACAGGGCCCTACGAGCAGTACTTC	CSVEEGTGPYEQYF
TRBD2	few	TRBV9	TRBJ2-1	TGTGCCAGCAGCGGGACTATTAGCGGGATGGAGCAGTTCTTC	CASSGTISGMEQFF
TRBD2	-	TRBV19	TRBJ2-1	TGTGCCAGTAGTGCGGGGGGTGGGAGGGCCAATGAGCAGTTCTTC	CASSAGGGRANEQFF
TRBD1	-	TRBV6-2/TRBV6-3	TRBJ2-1	TGTGCCACCCGGGGGACAGGGTTGCATGAGCAGTTCTTC	CATRGTGLHEQFF
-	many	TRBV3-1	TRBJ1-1	TGTGCCAGCAGCCAAGTCTACATCATGAACACTGAAGCTTTCTTT	CASSQVYIMNTEAFF
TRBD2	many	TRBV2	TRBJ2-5	TGTGCCAGCAGACCGACTAGCGGAGGGGGAGAGACCCAGTACTTC	CASRPTSGGGETQYF
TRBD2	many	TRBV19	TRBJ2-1	TGTGCCAGTAGTATCGGCGGGAGGGGTTACAATGAGCAGTTCTTC	CASSIGGRGYNEQFF
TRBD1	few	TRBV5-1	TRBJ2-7	TGCGCCAGCAGCACCGGGACAGTCTACGAGCAGTACTTC	CASSTGTVYEQYF
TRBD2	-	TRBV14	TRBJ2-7	TGTGCCAGCAGCCCCGTACTAGCGGGATTAGGCGGCGAGCAGTACTTC	CASSPVLAGLGGEQYF
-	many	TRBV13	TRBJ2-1	TGTGCCAGCAGCTTACCCGGTGGAGATTACAATGAGCAGTTCTTC	CASSLPGGDYNEQFF